Sequencing of this T cell receptor (beta chain) was carried out in a study of blood T cell repertoires in COVID-19. Study summary: The samples span acute and convalescent COVID-19 from the United States, Italy and Spain. T cells, B-cell-depleted T cells, or PBMCs supplied cDNA or gDNA.

In the original analysis: Reference gene primers were amplified, and this amplification served to estimate nucleated cell counts. Repertoires were generated with immunoSEQ multiplex PCR, while TCRdb's copy carries only in-frame clones and drops some. That table is the source of V, J and clone size, and D and trimming were worked out from the DNA. The sample yields roughly 120,000 clones, around nine tenths seen once. CDR3 length equals 14 residues. CDR1 is SGDLS, CDR2 YYNGEE, per germline. The ends lost 5 bases at V and 8 bases at J; junction bases unmatched: 7. Specimen: peripheral blood. V usage is TRBV9 and J usage is TRBJ1-4; 9 bases map to TRBD1. The receptor was isolated from a man aged 55 to 69 with COVID-19, enrolled during active disease. This chain's CDR3 is CASSSGQGFEKLFF. CDR3 in DNA: TGTGCCAGCAGTTCCGGACAGGGGTTCGAAAAACTGTTTTTT.